Here is one TCR beta chain with its context. Its target is unknown. The germline V gene has CDR1 LGHDT and CDR2 YNNKEL (reference sequence). Trimming left V 2 bases short and J 10 bases short, with 15 bases between. The CDR3 has 14 residues. This sample is drawn from a study of blood T cells in healthy people across ages. A minimum of 7 million PBMCs was isolated per sample. PCR was performed a second time for about 7 to 12 cycles using a sample-barcoded 5' primer and a J-beta primer mix. The authors tagged each cDNA molecule using a template-switch adaptor with 12 random nucleotides. TCRdb processed the 5' RACE reads anew with MiXCR; each CDR3 protein has one entry. The repertoire consists of about 680,000 distinct CDR3 sequences, with around 49% occurring once and the leading ten covering 25% to 35%. Findings and caveats of the study: Unknown CMV status may confound age-related changes in expanded clones. Both naive CD4+ cell counts and diversity were greater in long-lived donors than in aged donors.

The TCR sequence derives from a woman aged 60-75 years in good health. The V and J genes are TRBV3-1 and TRBJ2-1, with D uncertain. The sample taken for sequencing was blood. This chain's CDR3 is CASSQSNLEREQFF. The DNA for the CDR3 is TGTGCCAGCAGCCAAAGCAACCTGGAACGGGAGCAGTTCTTC.